This T cell receptor beta chain derives from a study of a mutant IDH1 vaccine in newly diagnosed glioma (dated by TCRdb to the early 2020s). Context from the whole study: Patients received eight vaccinations in weeks 1, 3, 5, 7, 11, 15, 19 and 23, corresponding to visits V03 through V10. Vaccination was initiated 4-6 weeks after radiotherapy alone, or concurrently with temozolomide cycles in the chemotherapy-containing groups. The approximately 30 treated patients were roughly 62% male and around 40% female, with a mean age of 40.4 years. Prior to enrollment, standard therapy consisting of radiotherapy alone, temozolomide alone, or radiochemotherapy with temozolomide had been administered to patients, with the combination being received by most patients. Peripheral blood samples were drawn at six visits, namely V03 (baseline), V05, V07, V10, V12 and V13. Longitudinal TCRB deep sequencing was done for 25 to 30 treated patients, wherever samples were available for exploratory analyses. What the work shows at the level of the full study, not this receptor alone: Immune responses induced by the vaccine were seen in over 90% of patients across multiple MHC alleles. PBMC samples for TCRB deep sequencing were selected based on availability. The authors noted that analyses of patient blood samples could not be reproduced because of sample limitations. Changes in the top peripheral T cell clonotypes picked up by TCRB sequencing did not appear to be linked to pseudoprogression.

Library generation was performed with the immunoSEQ multiplex PCR assay. The hsTCRB Kit was used according to the manufacturer's protocol to amplify rearranged TCR beta chain sequences. An Illumina MiSeq was used to sequence the TCRB libraries. Per the authors' processing: The kit vendor's proprietary platform handled demultiplexing, trimming and gene mapping. Here the immuneACCESS table is served through TCRdb, limited to in-frame sequences with V and J called. Missing clones are a known gap in these copies; in checked studies unresolved V genes cover under half, and the rest lacks a known reason. V and J calls and clone size are copied from that table; D and trimming were computed from the DNA. The sample contains about 43,000 clones, roughly 80% of them found a single time. The biggest ten clones account for roughly 2.4% of the sample. As regards this clone: No antigen is known for it. Per-base quality was not reported, and no clone a single base away is much larger than it.

The CDR3 has 12 amino acids, counting the end cysteine and phenylalanine. The entry retains the CDR3 DNA only, 36 bases that are in frame from base 1. The germline ends are 8 bases apart after V is trimmed by 4 bases and J by 5 bases. CDR1 is given as GTSNPN and CDR2 as SVGIG, both from the germline V gene (reference sequence). Explained via the paper, the time point label denotes: week 23, last vaccination. Each vaccine dose was 300 ug of a 20-mer mutant IDH1 peptide in Montanide, given subcutaneously with topical imiquimod. All donors had newly diagnosed IDH1-mutant astrocytomas of WHO grade 3 or 4 that showed loss of nuclear ATRX. The samples were drawn from NOA16, a multicentre, single-arm, open-label phase I trial in Germany that tested a mutant IDH1 peptide vaccine in humans for the first time. Genomic DNA for TCRB sequencing was extracted from EDTA blood using the DNeasy Blood and Tissue Kit.

The starting material was PBMCs, obtained from a glioma patient whose treatment included an IDH1 peptide vaccine. This sequence uses TRBV30 and TRBJ2-2, with the D gene not confidently named. This receptor was obtained from a woman between 18 and 29 years old with glioma. Some clones in this sample may be carry-over from other donors' samples. At the DNA level, the sequence is TGTGCCTGGACGCTCGGGACCGGGGAGCTGTTTTTT. It specifies CAWTLGTGELFF.